This T cell receptor beta chain is from a study of cytomegalovirus exposure and HLA in healthy donors. The overall study: The approximately 120 validation repertoires used the same platform as the approximately 700 first-cohort repertoires, a later analysis reported.

Note on this clone: Its antigen is unidentified.

Study-wide points: According to the study, approximately 150 TCR beta chains were cytomegalovirus-associated.

The CDR3 has 12 residues. V lost 4 bases, J lost 7 bases, and 11 bases lay in between. The germline CDR1 and CDR2 sequences are LGHNT and FRNRAP. Here immunoSEQ multiplex PCR was the method, and the copy in TCRdb shows in-frame clones only, minus some. Of hundreds of thousands of clones in the sample, 86% are singletons; the top ten hold around 1.2%. The sequenced sample consisted of PBMCs. This sequence originates from a woman under 40 in good health and CMV-seropositive. The V call is TRBV12-5, the J call TRBJ2-7; no reliable D call. Here the CDR3 DNA reads TGTGCTAGTGGTTCCCCAGGTGGGGAGCAGTACTTC. Translation: CASGSPGGEQYF.